This T cell receptor beta chain was recorded in a study of blood T cell repertoires in COVID-19. Study summary: Samples came from the United States, Italy and Spain, spanning acute and convalescent COVID-19. PBMCs, B-cell-depleted T cells, or T cells were the source of the cDNA or gDNA that made up the material.

Authors' data handling: Quantification of nucleated cells was approximated via reference gene primer amplification. Profiling relied on immunoSEQ multiplex PCR, and the TCRdb table lists in-frame clones only, not all of them. The DNA was the basis for D and trimming; V, J and clone size are from that table. The top ten hold just under 20% of the sample, which has 200,000 to 250,000 clones, 84% seen once. Germline V gives CDR1 MNHEY, CDR2 SVGEGT. V was pared by 5 bases and J by 4 bases, with 10 bases of the junction left unmatched. This CDR3 region has 15 residues. Material for sequencing was peripheral blood. V is TRBV6-2 or TRBV6-3 and J is TRBJ2-7, with 8 bases that match TRBD1. The sequence was collected from a man aged 25-45 years with active or convalescent COVID-19. DNA of the CDR3: TGTGCCAGCAGTCCGGTGAGACAGGGGATTTACGAGCAGTACTTC. Encoded protein: CASSPVRQGIYEQYF.